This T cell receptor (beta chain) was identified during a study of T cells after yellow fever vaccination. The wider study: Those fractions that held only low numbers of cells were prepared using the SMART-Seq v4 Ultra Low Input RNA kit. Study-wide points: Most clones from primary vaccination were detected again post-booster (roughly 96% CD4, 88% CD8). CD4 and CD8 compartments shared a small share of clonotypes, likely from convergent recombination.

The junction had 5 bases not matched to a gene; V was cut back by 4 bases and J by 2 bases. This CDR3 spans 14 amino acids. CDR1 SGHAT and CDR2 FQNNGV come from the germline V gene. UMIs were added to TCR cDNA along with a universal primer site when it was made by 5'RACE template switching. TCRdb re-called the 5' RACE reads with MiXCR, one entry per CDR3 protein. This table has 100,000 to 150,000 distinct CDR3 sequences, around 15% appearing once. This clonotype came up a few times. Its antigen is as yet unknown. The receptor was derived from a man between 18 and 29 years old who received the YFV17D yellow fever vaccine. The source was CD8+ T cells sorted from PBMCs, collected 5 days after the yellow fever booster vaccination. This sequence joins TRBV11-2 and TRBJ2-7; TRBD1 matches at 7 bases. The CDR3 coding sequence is TGTGCCAGCAGCTCTGGACAGGCCGCCTACGAGCAGTACTTC. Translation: CASSSGQAAYEQYF.